The source of this T cell receptor (beta chain) is a study of CD8+ T cells in alopecia areata. Study-wide points: Resident alphabeta T cells of normal skin are also sequenced in scalp samples.

The V gene's germline CDR1 is LNHDA and CDR2 SQIVND (reference sequence). The CDR3 has 15 residues. V lost 3 bases, J lost 6 bases, and 3 bases stayed unmatched. Notes on this clone: The antigen is undetermined.

Investigators isolated RNA and reverse transcribed it into cDNA to act as the sequencing template. Here immunoSEQ multiplex PCR was the method, and the copy in TCRdb shows in-frame clones only, minus some. This table has more than 200,000 clones, roughly two thirds appearing once. This specimen was CD4+ T cells sorted from blood, taken at week 0. The TCR originated in a human donor with alopecia areata. The chain recombines TRBV19 with TRBJ1-6; TRBD1 agrees at 9 bases. CDR3 protein: CASSIGDRVNSPLHF. The CDR3 DNA reads as TGTGCCAGTAGTATCGGGGACAGGGTTAATTCACCCCTCCACTTT.